One TCR beta chain is described in this entry. Enrolled through a virtual design, the participants were between roughly 18 and 95 years of age and came from around 25 US areas. A COVID-19 case had been met by exposed participants during the 2 weeks before study entry. This entry comes from a study of blood T cell repertoires in COVID-19. Overall study context: The origin of the acute and convalescent COVID-19 samples was the United States, Italy and Spain.

Per the original data handling: Amplified reference gene primers provided the basis for estimating nucleated cell counts. Assay: immunoSEQ multiplex PCR; the TCRdb copy retains only in-frame clones and omits some. V, J and clone size were drawn from that table, and D and trimming were deduced from the DNA. Of around 270,000 clones listed, approximately 88% are singletons. The V gene's germline CDR1 is SNHLY and CDR2 FYNNEI. The CDR3 contains 15 residues. Trimming stripped 4 bases from V and 0 bases from J, with 13 bases between. This chain links TRBV2 with TRBJ2-7; D is perhaps TRBD1 (7 bases). Sequenced input: PBMCs or T cells enriched from blood (not recorded which). The TCR comes from a woman aged 40 to 50 who had been exposed to COVID-19. This CDR3 reads CASSVGRGASYEQYF. The CDR3 region has the DNA TGTGCCAGCAGTGTAGGCAGGGGGGCCTCCTACGAGCAGTACTTC.